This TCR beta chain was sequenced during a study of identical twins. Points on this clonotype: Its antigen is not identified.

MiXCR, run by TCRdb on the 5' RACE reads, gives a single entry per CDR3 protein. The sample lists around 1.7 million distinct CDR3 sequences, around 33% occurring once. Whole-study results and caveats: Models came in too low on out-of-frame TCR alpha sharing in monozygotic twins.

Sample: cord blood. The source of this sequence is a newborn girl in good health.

CDR3 coding DNA: TGTGCCAGCAGCTTATTAGGGACTAGAGCTGGGAATTACATTCAGTACTTC. Translating it yields CASSLLGTRAGNYIQYF. This rearrangement joins TRBV7-8 to TRBJ2-4; 8 bases match TRBD2. Germline loops: CDR1 SGHVS, CDR2 FQNEAQ. The junction had 14 bases not matched to a gene; V was cut back by 2 bases and J by 8 bases. CDR3 length: 17 amino acids.